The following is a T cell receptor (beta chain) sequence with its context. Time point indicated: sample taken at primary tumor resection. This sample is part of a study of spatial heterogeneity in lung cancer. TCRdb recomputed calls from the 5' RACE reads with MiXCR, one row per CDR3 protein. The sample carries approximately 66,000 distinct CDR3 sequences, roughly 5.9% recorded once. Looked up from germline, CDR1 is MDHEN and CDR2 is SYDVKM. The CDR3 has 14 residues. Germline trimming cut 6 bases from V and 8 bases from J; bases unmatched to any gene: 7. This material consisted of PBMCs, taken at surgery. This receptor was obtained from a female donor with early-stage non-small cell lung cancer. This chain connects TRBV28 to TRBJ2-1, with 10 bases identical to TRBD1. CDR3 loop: CASRLDRGLDEQFF. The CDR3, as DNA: TGTGCCAGCAGACTCGACAGGGGGCTGGATGAGCAGTTCTTC. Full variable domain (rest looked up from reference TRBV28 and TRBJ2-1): DVKVTQSSRYLVKRTGEKVFLECVQDMDHENMFWYRQDPGLGLRLIYFSYDVKMKEKGDIPEGYSVSREKKERFSLILESASTNQTSMYLCASRLDRGLDEQFFGPGTRLTVL.